Shown below are 18 T cell receptor beta chains from a single sample sequenced in a study of control samples from healthy donors and cancer patients. Some clones are missing from TCRdb's copy, which holds only in-frame ones; the method was immunoSEQ multiplex PCR. The sample records approximately 110,000 clones, 75% to 90% being singletons. Sequencing was carried out using blood. The receptors come from a woman between 45 and 60 years old in good health.

This chain connects TRBV30 to TRBJ2-3; D ambiguous. The CDR3 length is 13 residues. The germline V gene has CDR1 GTSNPN and CDR2 SVGIG (reference sequence). The V and J ends lost 4 bases and 5 bases respectively, with 13 bases between them. CDR3 bases: TGTGCCTGGACAAGAACCGGGTTAGATACGCAGTATTTT. Its protein product is CAWTRTGLDTQYF.

CDR3: CASSQASGYIGELFF. In DNA, the CDR3 is TGTGCCAGCAGCCAGGCTAGCGGGTACATCGGGGAGCTGTTTTTT. The V and J genes are TRBV14 and TRBJ2-2; 8 nucleotides match TRBD2. This CDR3 region has 15 residues. CDR1 SGHDN and CDR2 FVKESK come from the germline V gene. The junction had 7 bases not matched to a gene; V was cut back by 3 bases and J by 7 bases.

V gene TRBV11-2 combines with J gene TRBJ2-3; 8 nucleotides align to TRBD2. CDR3 length: 17 residues. Losses at the gene ends were 5 bases for V and 0 bases for J; bases not matched to a gene: 10. CDR1 SGHAT and CDR2 FQNNGV come from the germline V gene. The CDR3 DNA is TGTGCCAGCAGCCACCGTCCCCGGGGGGGGAGCACAGATACGCAGTATTTT. This sequence encodes CASSHRPRGGSTDTQYF. Together with reference TRBV11-2 and TRBJ2-3, the CDR3 gives the full variable domain: EAGVAQSPRYKIIEKRQSVAFWCNPISGHATLYWYQQILGQGPKLLIQFQNNGVVDDSQLPKDRFSAERLKGVDSTLKIQPAKLEDSAVYLCASSHRPRGGSTDTQYFGPGTRLTVL.

This clone was observed a handful of times. The genes are TRBV5-6 and TRBJ1-6; D gene uncertain. V dropped 1 base and J dropped 0 bases, with 8 bases sitting between them. This CDR3 contains 16 residues. Germline values: CDR1 SGHDT, CDR2 YYEEEE. The CDR3 protein is CASSLWGPSYNSPLHF. CDR3 nucleotide sequence: TGTGCCAGCAGCTTGTGGGGTCCCTCCTATAATTCACCCCTCCACTTT.

V and J are TRBV18 and TRBJ1-3; D is possibly TRBD1 (5 bases). The CDR3 loop spans 15 amino acids. V was trimmed by 4 bases and J by 0 bases, leaving 10 bases between them. Germline-derived CDR1 and CDR2 are KGHSH and LQKENI. The CDR3 region is CASSRDLGSGNTIYF. In nucleotides, the CDR3 is TGTGCCAGCTCACGGGACTTGGGCTCTGGAAACACCATATATTTT.

The V gene is TRBV7-8, the J gene TRBJ1-5; D is perhaps TRBD1 (5 bases). The germline V gene has CDR1 SGHVS and CDR2 FQNEAQ. CDR3 length: 14 amino acids. V was trimmed by 5 bases and J by 8 bases, leaving 16 bases between them. CDR3 amino acids: CASSRRVLGEPQHF. CDR3 bases: TGTGCCAGCAGCCGCAGAGTTTTGGGGGAGCCCCAGCATTTT.

The chain uses TRBV5-6 and TRBJ1-3; the D gene is possibly TRBD1 (5 bases). V lost 4 bases and J lost 2, with 13 bases in between. The germline V gene encodes CDR1 SGHDT and CDR2 YYEEEE. The CDR3 is 15 residues long. CDR3 nucleotide sequence: TGTGCCAGCAGCCTTAAGACAGACCCTGGAAACACCATATATTTT. This encodes CASSLKTDPGNTIYF.

The genes are TRBV24-1 and TRBJ2-3; no reliable D call. The CDR3 has 13 residues. V shed 10 bases and J shed 2 bases, with 12 bases lying between them. In germline, CDR1 is KGHDR, CDR2 SFDVKD. CDR3 DNA: TGTGCCACAGTTGGACCAATCACAGATACGCAGTATTTT. It is translated as CATVGPITDTQYF.

The CDR3 bases are TGTGCCAGCAGTGAAGAGGGGGCTGGGGCCAACGTCCTGACTTTC. It encodes CASSEEGAGANVLTF. The rearrangement joins TRBV6-1 to TRBJ2-6, with D possibly being TRBD1 (6 bases). The germline V and J ends were trimmed by 1 base and 2 bases, with 6 bases remaining between them. In germline, CDR1 is MNHNS, CDR2 SASEGT. CDR3 size: 15 residues.

This chain uses TRBV5-1 with TRBJ1-1; 7 bases agree with TRBD1. CDR3 length equals 16 residues. CDR1 SGHRS and CDR2 YFSETQ come from the germline V gene. V shed 0 bases, J shed 10 bases, and the junction held 15 bases outside the gene matches. CDR3 sequence (DNA): TGCGCCAGCAGCTTGGATCTCGATACAGGGGAGACTAGAGCTTTCTTT. Translated: CASSLDLDTGETRAFF.

A single count supports this clone. The chain combines TRBV11-3 with TRBJ2-5; 7 nucleotides line up with TRBD2. The length of the CDR3 is 14 residues. The ends lost 5 bases at V and 3 bases at J; junction bases unmatched: 6. Germline V lookup: CDR1 SGHNT, CDR2 YENEEA. CDR3 loop: CASSPSGNKETQYF. CDR3 in DNA: TGTGCCAGCAGCCCCAGCGGGAACAAAGAGACCCAGTACTTC.

The chain couples TRBV27 to TRBJ1-5, with TRBD1 as a possible D gene (6 bases). CDR3 length: 15 amino acids. Germline assignment: CDR1 MNHEY and CDR2 SMNVEV (reference sequence). Trimming pared 6 bases from V and 0 bases from J, leaving 12 bases between. The CDR3 DNA follows: TGTGCCAGCAGGGACAGAAAATATAGCAATCAGCCCCAGCATTTT. Protein sequence: CASRDRKYSNQPQHF.

The chain uses TRBV30 and TRBJ1-5; D may be TRBD1 (5 bases). The CDR3 is 13 amino acids. Trimming took off 1 base at V and 8 bases at J, with 12 bases between the two ends. Germline CDR1 GTSNPN, CDR2 SVGIG (reference sequence). The CDR3 is CAWSGDGSKPQHF. For the CDR3, the DNA is TGTGCCTGGAGTGGGGACGGGTCCAAGCCCCAGCATTTT.

V is TRBV3-1 (or the pseudogene TRBV3-2) and J is TRBJ2-1; D is undetermined. V was pared by 9 bases and J by 10 bases, with 22 bases between. This CDR3 spans 14 amino acids. The germline CDR1 and CDR2 sequences are LGHDT and YNNKEL (reference sequence). The CDR3 DNA is TGTGCCAGTCAAGGACCCACATATGACGGAGAGCAGTTCTTC. Translation: CASQGPTYDGEQFF.

This clone was picked up one time. The chain recombines TRBV27 with TRBJ2-2; D not certain. The CDR3 has 12 amino acids. The germline gives CDR1 MNHEY, CDR2 SMNVEV (reference sequence). Deletions cut 3 bases from V and 7 bases from J, with 6 bases between. CDR3 nucleotides: TGTGCCAGCAGTTTGGCTGGCGGGGAGCTGTTTTTT. Residues: CASSLAGGELFF.

This clone was detected only a few times. This rearrangement joins TRBV15 to TRBJ2-4; D perhaps matches TRBD1 (6 bases). Germline V CDR1 and CDR2: LNHNV, YYDKDF (reference sequence). This CDR3 has 14 amino acids. V lost 3 bases and J 5 bases, leaving 11 bases between the germline ends. The CDR3 DNA follows: TGTGCCACCAGCAGTGGACAGCGACAAAACATTCAGTACTTC. Its translation: CATSSGQRQNIQYF. The full variable domain, rest sourced from reference TRBV15 and TRBJ2-4, is DAMVIQNPRYQVTQFGKPVTLSCSQTLNHNVMYWYQQKSSQAPKLLFHYYDKDFNNEADTPDNFQSRRPNTSFCFLDIRSPGLGDTAMYLCATSSGQRQNIQYFGAGTRLSVL.

This rearrangement joins TRBV7-8 to TRBJ2-7; D may be TRBD2 (5 bases). Trimming cost V 4 bases and J 6 bases, with 19 bases left between them. CDR3 length equals 15 residues. Germline CDR1 SGHVS, CDR2 FQNEAQ. CDR3 sequence: CASSSIRRTGGEQYF. The CDR3 coding sequence is TGTGCCAGCAGCTCAATCCGACGGACTGGCGGCGAGCAGTACTTC.

The genes are TRBV7-2 and TRBJ2-5, with TRBD1 matching over 12 bases. Losses at the gene ends were 5 bases for V and 4 bases for J; bases not matched to a gene: 17. CDR3 length: 19 residues. CDR1 SGHTA and CDR2 FQGNSA come from the germline V gene. The chain's CDR3 is CASSIHRDRGLGGPETQYF. The CDR3 nucleotides are TGTGCCAGCAGCATTCACCGGGACAGGGGGCTCGGGGGCCCAGAGACCCAGTACTTC.